These 28 T cell receptor beta chains share one sample of origin, sequenced in a study of blood T cell repertoires in COVID-19. TCRdb's table, derived via immunoSEQ multiplex PCR, lists solely in-frame clones and lacks some. Here the sample spans over 60,000 clones, 82% being singletons. The sequenced sample consisted of peripheral blood. These receptors were collected from a human donor in a cohort sampled during active COVID-19.

The rearrangement uses TRBV9 and TRBJ1-1; D might be TRBD1 (6 bases). Germline V gene sequence: CDR1 SGDLS, CDR2 YYNGEE. The V and J ends lost 4 bases and 6 bases respectively, with 19 bases between them. The length of the CDR3 is 15 residues. CDR3 loop: CASSTGQLSSAEAFF. The CDR3 coding sequence is TGTGCCAGCAGCACGGGACAACTCTCCTCTGCTGAAGCTTTCTTT. Looking up the rest from reference TRBV9 and TRBJ1-1 gives the full variable domain: DSGVTQTPKHLITATGQRVTLRCSPRSGDLSVYWYQQSLDQGLQFLIQYYNGEERAKGNILERFSAQQFPDLHSELNLSSLELGDSALYFCASSTGQLSSAEAFFGQGTRLTVV.

This clone was counted between two and nine times. The chain links TRBV3-1 (or the pseudogene TRBV3-2) to TRBJ2-7; maybe TRBD1 (6 bases). The CDR3 has 16 residues. Trimming removed 1 base at V and 5 bases at J, with 18 bases between. Germline CDR1 LGHDT, CDR2 YNNKEL (reference sequence). The CDR3 here is CASSQAFIRGADEQYF. CDR3 DNA: TGTGCCAGCAGCCAAGCCTTTATCAGGGGAGCCGACGAGCAGTACTTC.

The chain couples TRBV5-1 to TRBJ2-7; 8 bases are a match to TRBD2. The CDR3 covers 14 residues. J lost 5 bases, V lost 0 bases, and 4 bases had no gene match. Germline CDR1 reads SGHRS; CDR2 reads YFSETQ. The CDR3 DNA sequence: TGCGCCAGCAGCTTGGGCGGGGGGCCCCACGAGCAGTACTTC. This translates into CASSLGGGPHEQYF.

The chain combines TRBV18 with TRBJ2-1, with D possibly TRBD1 on 7 matching bases. CDR1 is KGHSH, CDR2 LQKENI, per germline. With 4 bases removed from V and 4 bases from J, the gap between germline ends came to 14 bases. The CDR3 has 15 amino acids. In DNA, the CDR3 is TGTGCCAGCTCACGTCAGGGGGGTATTTACAATGAGCAGTTCTTC. Its translation is CASSRQGGIYNEQFF.

V gene TRBV7-9 combines with J gene TRBJ1-1; D is unresolved. The CDR3 runs to 14 residues. Germline V CDR1 and CDR2: SEHNR, FQNEAQ (reference sequence). V lost 4 bases and J lost 4, with 13 bases in between. The CDR3 reads CASSSTREATEAFF. The DNA of the CDR3 is TGTGCCAGCAGCTCGACAAGGGAGGCCACTGAAGCTTTCTTT.

The chain uses TRBV14 and TRBJ1-1; TRBD1 might be the D (5 bases). The CDR3 is made up of 13 amino acids. In germline, CDR1 is SGHDN, CDR2 FVKESK. V dropped 1 base and J dropped 11 bases, with 14 bases sitting between them. The CDR3 is CASSQGRWGGAFF. In DNA form, the CDR3 reads TGTGCCAGCAGCCAAGGGCGATGGGGGGGTGCTTTCTTT. Filled out from reference TRBV14 and TRBJ1-1, the complete variable domain reads EAGVTQFPSHSVIEKGQTVTLRCDPISGHDNLYWYRRVMGKEIKFLLHFVKESKQDESGMPNNRFLAERTGGTYSTLKVQPAELEDSGVYFCASSQGRWGGAFFGQGTRLTVV.

This chain connects TRBV3-1 (or the pseudogene TRBV3-2) to TRBJ1-5, with D perhaps matching TRBD1 (5 bases). Germline V gene sequence: CDR1 LGHDT, CDR2 YNNKEL (reference sequence). The CDR3 is 14 amino acids. With 7 bases removed from V and 1 base from J, the gap between germline ends came to 11 bases. Here the CDR3 DNA reads TGTGCCAGCACCTACCGGGGGAGCAATCAGCCCCAGCATTTT. As protein: CASTYRGSNQPQHF.

Only one count was recorded for this clone. The chain combines TRBV11-2 with TRBJ2-7; 8 bases line up with TRBD2. J lost 3 bases, V lost 2 bases, and 12 bases had no gene match. Germline V gene lookup returns CDR1 SGHAT and CDR2 FQNNGV. The CDR3 loop spans 17 amino acids. The chain's CDR3 is CASSLIGIAGTIYEQYF. In DNA, the CDR3 is TGTGCCAGCAGCTTAATCGGTATAGCGGGGACAATCTACGAGCAGTACTTC.

V and J are TRBV6-6 and TRBJ1-2; D uncertain. CDR1 is MNHNY and CDR2 is SVGAGI in the germline V gene (reference sequence). The CDR3 loop spans 15 amino acids. Trimming took off 1 base at V and 1 base at J, with 10 bases between the two ends. As DNA, the CDR3 is TGTGCCAGCAGTTACTTTCCACATAATAACTATGGCTACACCTTC. Its protein is CASSYFPHNNYGYTF.

The V and J genes are TRBV7-8 and TRBJ2-7, with D possibly matching TRBD1 (6 bases). Germline assignment: CDR1 SGHVS and CDR2 FQNEAQ. With 1 base removed from V and 5 bases from J, the gap between germline ends came to 12 bases. The CDR3 is made up of 14 amino acids. The CDR3 loop is CASSLDGGLNEQYF. In DNA, the CDR3 is TGTGCCAGCAGCTTAGATGGGGGCCTGAACGAGCAGTACTTC.

The rearrangement joins TRBV5-4 to TRBJ2-3; 7 bases are shared with TRBD2. V was pared by 4 bases and J by 5 bases, with 7 bases of the junction left unmatched. Germline values: CDR1 SGHNT, CDR2 YYREEE (reference sequence). The CDR3 contains 14 residues. CDR3 nucleotide sequence: TGTGCCAGCAGCCCTGGACTAGGGGAAGATACGCAGTATTTT. Translated: CASSPGLGEDTQYF. The complete variable domain, with remaining parts taken from reference TRBV5-4 and TRBJ2-3, reads ETGVTQSPTHLIKTRGQQVTLRCSSQSGHNTVSWYQQALGQGPQFIFQYYREEENGRGNFPPRFSGLQFPNYSSELNVNALELDDSALYLCASSPGLGEDTQYFGPGTRLTVL.

This chain joins TRBV18 and TRBJ1-4; unclear D gene. V lost 2 bases, J lost 4 bases, and 8 bases lay in between. The CDR3 runs 14 residues. Germline V CDR1 and CDR2: KGHSH, LQKENI. CDR3 sequence (DNA): TGTGCCAGCTCACCAGGCAGAAATAATGAAAAACTGTTTTTT. Encoded protein: CASSPGRNNEKLFF.

This rearrangement joins TRBV19 to TRBJ1-2; the match to TRBD1 covers 8 bases. CDR1 is LNHDA, CDR2 SQIVND, per germline (reference sequence). This CDR3 spans 14 amino acids. The junction had 6 bases not matched to a gene; V was cut back by 1 base and J by 8 bases. In nucleotides, the CDR3 is TGTGCCAGTAGTATAGCCCAGGGGGCAGGGGGCTACACCTTC. Protein sequence: CASSIAQGAGGYTF.

This rearrangement joins TRBV12-5 to TRBJ2-3; possible D gene TRBD1, 5 bases. The CDR3 consists of 15 residues. Germline CDR1 is LGHNT and CDR2 is FRNRAP. V was cut by 1 base and J by 0 bases, with 8 bases left in between. CDR3: CASGLGTFSTDTQYF. In DNA form, the CDR3 reads TGTGCTAGTGGTTTGGGGACATTTAGCACAGATACGCAGTATTTT.

The chain carries TRBV7-8 and TRBJ1-1; maybe TRBD1 (5 bases). V shed 2 bases and J shed 5 bases, with 21 bases lying between them. Germline assignment: CDR1 SGHVS and CDR2 FQNEAQ. This CDR3 is 17 amino acids long. CDR3 nucleotides: TGTGCCAGCAGCTTATCAATTTGGCAGGGTTTCTTGACTGAAGCTTTCTTT. It yields the protein CASSLSIWQGFLTEAFF.

This clone was observed a handful of times. The chain couples TRBV5-4 to TRBJ2-7; D is possibly TRBD1 (6 bases). The V gene lost 3 bases and the J gene lost 5 bases, with 9 bases spanning the gap. The CDR3 is made up of 12 amino acids. In germline, CDR1 is SGHNT, CDR2 YYREEE (reference sequence). The CDR3 DNA reads TGTGCCAGCAGCTACCGGACAGACGAGCAGTACTTC. It encodes CASSYRTDEQYF.

This clone was detected only once. The CDR3 sequence is CASSGLGTGFIEQFF. In DNA form, the CDR3 reads TGTGCCAGCAGCGGACTGGGGACAGGGTTTATCGAGCAGTTCTTC. This rearrangement joins TRBV3-1 (or the pseudogene TRBV3-2) to TRBJ2-1, with 9 bases identical to TRBD1. V dropped 5 bases and J dropped 10; count of bases not matched to a gene: 12. This CDR3 comprises 15 residues. Germline V lookup: CDR1 LGHDT, CDR2 YNNKEL (reference sequence).

This chain links TRBV10-3 with TRBJ1-2, with 10 positions matching TRBD1. Germline trimming cut 4 bases from V and 7 bases from J; bases unmatched to any gene: 3. CDR1 ENHRY and CDR2 SYGVKD come from the germline V gene. The CDR3 spans 13 residues. CDR3 amino acids: CAISGQGALGYTF. As DNA, the CDR3 is TGTGCCATCAGTGGACAGGGGGCGCTTGGCTACACCTTC.

The chain links TRBV5-1 to TRBJ2-2; no reliable D call. This CDR3 contains 15 residues. Trimming took 2 bases from V and 1 from J, leaving 9 bases between them. Germline loops: CDR1 SGHRS, CDR2 YFSETQ. CDR3 region: CASSLSPWNTGELFF. Here the CDR3 DNA reads TGCGCCAGCAGCTTATCCCCCTGGAACACCGGGGAGCTGTTTTTT.

This rearrangement joins TRBV6-6 to TRBJ1-5; a weak D match, TRBD1 (5 bases). The germline V and J ends were trimmed by 8 bases and 6 bases, with 11 bases remaining between them. The CDR3 runs 12 residues. Looked up from germline, CDR1 is MNHNY and CDR2 is SVGAGI (reference sequence). DNA for the CDR3: TGTGCCAGCGAAGGGGTCAGTCAGCCCCAGCATTTT. Translated, it gives CASEGVSQPQHF.

The chain carries TRBV11-3 and TRBJ2-1; D gene uncertain. V gave up 5 bases and J gave up 0 bases, with 14 bases separating them. CDR1 and CDR2 from the germline V gene are SGHNT and YENEEA. This CDR3 is 16 amino acids long. CDR3 loop: CASSPPGISSYNEQFF. The CDR3 DNA reads TGTGCCAGCAGCCCACCAGGTATCAGCTCCTACAATGAGCAGTTCTTC.

The rearrangement links TRBV18 to TRBJ2-7; D gene unclear. The CDR3 has 14 amino acids. The V and J ends lost 0 bases and 6 bases respectively, with 12 bases between them. The germline CDR1 and CDR2 sequences are KGHSH and LQKENI. In nucleotides, the CDR3 is TGTGCCAGCTCACCACCCTCCGGGTGGAGCGAGCAGTACTTC. Protein product: CASSPPSGWSEQYF. The variable domain in full, completed from reference TRBV18 and TRBJ2-7, reads NAGVMQNPRHLVRRRGQEARLRCSPMKGHSHVYWYRQLPEEGLKFMVYLQKENIIDESGMPKERFSAEFPKEGPSILRIQQVVRGDSAAYFCASSPPSGWSEQYFGPGTRLTVT.

The chain joins TRBV2 to TRBJ2-7; 7 bases are a match to TRBD2. This CDR3 region has 13 residues. Per germline, CDR1 SNHLY and CDR2 FYNNEI. V shed 5 bases and J 6 bases; nucleotides not matched to a gene: 7. The CDR3 bases are TGTGCCAGCAGTCTTTTAGGGGAGGGCGAGCAGTACTTC. It translates to CASSLLGEGEQYF.

V gene TRBV7-9 combines with J gene TRBJ1-2; 7 bases are shared with TRBD1. CDR3 length equals 16 residues. With V trimmed by 4 bases and J by 9 bases, 17 bases remained unmatched. CDR1 SEHNR and CDR2 FQNEAQ come from the germline V gene (reference sequence). CDR3 in DNA: TGTGCCAGCAGCTCAGGGGGGCGGCCGGGGCACGGTAGCTACACCTTC. It specifies CASSSGGRPGHGSYTF.

The J gene is TRBJ2-6, the V gene TRBV7-2; D ambiguous. The CDR3 sequence is 15 residues long. The V and J ends lost 3 bases and 1 base respectively, with 7 bases between them. Germline V lookup: CDR1 SGHTA, CDR2 FQGNSA. The CDR3 DNA is TGTGCCAGCAGCTTTAGTGTATCTGGGGCCAACGTCCTGACTTTC. Protein sequence: CASSFSVSGANVLTF.

This chain joins TRBV11-3 and TRBJ2-2; a weak D match, TRBD1 (5 bases). Germline values: CDR1 SGHNT, CDR2 YENEEA. This CDR3 has 15 residues. Trimming removed 10 bases from V and 0 bases from J, with 15 bases in between. The CDR3 sequence is CANVGVPANTGELFF. CDR3 in DNA: TGTGCCAACGTAGGGGTCCCCGCGAACACCGGGGAGCTGTTTTTT.

V and J are TRBV14 and TRBJ2-7, with D possibly TRBD2 on 5 matching bases. Between the trimmed V and J ends, which lost 4 bases and 0 bases, there was a span of 7 bases. CDR1 is SGHDN, CDR2 FVKESK, per germline. There are 13 residues in the CDR3. CDR3 protein: CASSLGISYEQYF. In DNA, the CDR3 is TGTGCCAGCAGCCTCGGGATCTCCTACGAGCAGTACTTC.

This clone was found a few times. The chain employs TRBV5-1 and TRBJ2-7, with D perhaps TRBD1 (6 bases). Germline V CDR1 and CDR2: SGHRS, YFSETQ. The CDR3 runs to 11 residues. Trimming stripped 3 bases from V and 7 bases from J, with 8 bases between. The DNA of the CDR3 is TGCGCCAGCAGCTACGACAGGGAGCAGTACTTC. This sequence encodes CASSYDREQYF.